Included here is one T cell receptor (beta chain) sequence, with context. Antigen specificity is unknown. The protocol was immunoSEQ multiplex PCR, while the TCRdb copy is restricted to in-frame clones and leaves out a portion. The top ten clones hold approximately 2.3% of a sample with roughly 73,000 clones, 70% to 90% of them seen once. Germline V lookup: CDR1 MNHEY, CDR2 SMNVEV (reference sequence). The CDR3 consists of 14 residues. Unmatched junction bases numbered 7, after V lost 8 bases and J lost 0 bases. The data are from a study of OX40 agonist ivuxolimab in advanced cancers. Whole-study results and caveats: Fewer expanded clones were found on average in CD4+ than in CD8+ T cells.

V is TRBV27 and J is TRBJ2-7; 7 nucleotides match TRBD1. This clonotype was sampled from an adult with an advanced solid tumor such as melanoma, head and neck, liver or kidney cancer. The material was CD4+ or CD8+ T cells sorted from blood, obtained in a trial of the OX40 agonist ivuxolimab. The CDR3 here is CASGKGQLSYEQYF. In DNA, the CDR3 is TGTGCCAGCGGAAAGGGACAGCTCTCCTACGAGCAGTACTTC.